The rows below give T cell receptor beta chains drawn from one sample of a study of blood T cell repertoires in COVID-19. Clones were read by immunoSEQ multiplex PCR, and TCRdb kept only the in-frame ones, dropping some. This sample has about 120,000 clones, with around 82% found just once. The source material was peripheral blood. The receptor source for this set is a human donor in a cohort sampled during active COVID-19. The CDR3 runs from the conserved cysteine through the conserved F or W. The D gene is left open where the match is weak. The listing skips clone size in some rows; elsewhere it reads once, few, many or a size class.

V,J,D,size,DNA,CDR3
TRBV4-3,TRBJ2-3,TRBD2,-,TGCGCCAGCAGCCAACTAGCGGGGGGATCCACAGATACGCAGTATTTT,CASSQLAGGSTDTQYF
TRBV11-2,TRBJ1-6,TRBD1,once,TGTGCCAGCAGCTTAGTACTCGGGACAGGGCATTCACCCCTCCACTTT,CASSLVLGTGHSPLHF
TRBV12-3/TRBV12-4,TRBJ1-6,-,-,TGTGCCAGCAGTTACCGGAGGGGATCACCCCTCCACTTT,CASSYRRGSPLHF
TRBV3-1/TRBV3-2,TRBJ2-7,-,once,TGTGCCAGCAGCCACTCGACAACGGCCTACGAGCAGTACTTC,CASSHSTTAYEQYF
TRBV15,TRBJ1-3,-,-,TGTGCCACCAGCAAGAGCAGGGTAAATGGAAACACCATATATTTT,CATSKSRVNGNTIYF
TRBV7-8,TRBJ1-1,TRBD1,few,TGTGCCAGCAGCCAACGGACAGGGTGGCACCAAGCTTTCTTT,CASSQRTGWHQAFF
TRBV7-2,TRBJ2-5,TRBD1,-,TGTGCCAGCAGACGAGGACAGGGAGTGACCCAGTACTTC,CASRRGQGVTQYF
TRBV5-1,TRBJ2-1,TRBD1,once,TGCGCCAGCAAGGATGGGACAGGGGTCTACAATGAGCAGTTCTTC,CASKDGTGVYNEQFF
TRBV5-1,TRBJ2-5,TRBD1,once,TGCGCCAGCAGCACGGGACAGGGGGGTGCGGAGACCCAGTACTTC,CASSTGQGGAETQYF
TRBV19,TRBJ1-1,-,-,TGTGCCAGTAGTATCGGAGGGGTAAGCACTGAAGCTTTCTTT,CASSIGGVSTEAFF
TRBV5-6,TRBJ1-4,TRBD1,-,TGTGCCAGCAGTTCAACAGGGGGCGATGAAAAACTGTTTTTT,CASSSTGGDEKLFF
TRBV5-1,TRBJ1-1,-,-,TGCGCCAGCAGCTTAGGACCTACGGGGAGTGAAGCTTTCTTT,CASSLGPTGSEAFF
TRBV7-2,TRBJ2-3,TRBD1,-,TGTGCCAGCAGCGAACAGGGGGTGGACACAGATACGCAGTATTTT,CASSEQGVDTDTQYF
TRBV18,TRBJ2-7,TRBD1,once,TGTGCCAGCTCACCGAGGGGACAGATCTCCTACGAGCAGTACTTC,CASSPRGQISYEQYF
TRBV28,TRBJ1-2,-,-,TGTGCCAGCAGTCCTGGACAGTTCTATGGCTACACCTTC,CASSPGQFYGYTF
TRBV7-2,TRBJ2-3,TRBD1,-,TGTGCCAGCACCCACCCCCGAGGACAGGGAACAGATACGCAGTATTTT,CASTHPRGQGTDTQYF
TRBV10-2,TRBJ1-6,TRBD1,-,TGCGCCAGCAGTGATCAGGGGGTAGGATCACCCCTCCACTTT,CASSDQGVGSPLHF
TRBV5-4,TRBJ2-5,TRBD2,-,TGTGCCAGCAGCTGGACTAGCGGGGGGGAGACCCAGTACTTC,CASSWTSGGETQYF
TRBV14,TRBJ2-1,TRBD2,-,TGTGCCAGCAGCCGGGGCCTTAGCGGGTCGAATGAGCAGTTCTTC,CASSRGLSGSNEQFF
TRBV5-6,TRBJ2-5,TRBD2,-,TGTGCCAGCAGCCTCACGACTAGCGGGGGGACCCAAGAGACCCAGTACTTC,CASSLTTSGGTQETQYF
TRBV7-8,TRBJ1-5,TRBD1,-,TGTGCCAGCTCGGGGGACAGAAATCAGCCCCAGCATTTT,CASSGDRNQPQHF
TRBV11-2,TRBJ2-6,-,-,TGTGCCAGCAGCTTAGAGGAGGGCCGCTCTGGGGCCAACGTCCTGACTTTC,CASSLEEGRSGANVLTF
TRBV9,TRBJ2-7,TRBD2,-,TGTGCCAGCAGCGTAGATGGGCGGGGGGGCGACGAGCAGTACTTC,CASSVDGRGGDEQYF
TRBV7-2,TRBJ1-2,TRBD1,-,TGTGCCAGCAGCACAGGACAGGGGGCGAACTATGGCTACACCTTC,CASSTGQGANYGYTF
TRBV20-1,TRBJ1-2,-,-,TGCAGTGCTAGTAGGGGCGCGGGGCTTAACTATGGCTACACCTTC,CSASRGAGLNYGYTF
TRBV2,TRBJ2-7,-,-,TGTGCCAGCAGCCAGACTAACTCAATATTCGAATACTTC,CASSQTNSIFEYF
TRBV15,TRBJ2-7,TRBD2,-,TGTGCCACCAGTAGGGGTCCGGGACTAGCTAATTCAGAAGCCTACGAGCAGTACTTC,CATSRGPGLANSEAYEQYF
TRBV6-5,TRBJ1-5,-,-,TGTGCCATCCAGACAGGCAATCAGCCCCAGCATTTT,CAIQTGNQPQHF
TRBV12-5,TRBJ2-1,-,-,TGTGCTTCAGGGAATTCCCCTTACAATGAGCAGTTCTTC,CASGNSPYNEQFF
TRBV5-5,TRBJ2-5,-,-,TGTGCCAGCAGCTTGGCCGCGGGGCCTTTTGGAGAGACCCAGTACTTC,CASSLAAGPFGETQYF
TRBV27,TRBJ1-4,-,-,TGTGCCAGCAGTTCGGTCTCAACTAATGAAAAACTGTTTTTT,CASSSVSTNEKLFF
TRBV7-2,TRBJ2-1,-,-,TGTGCCAGCAGCTTAGAGAGGGCCTATGAGCAGTTCTTC,CASSLERAYEQFF
TRBV11-2,TRBJ1-2,-,-,TGTGCCAGCAGCCACATAACAATTGACTATGGCTACACCTTC,CASSHITIDYGYTF
TRBV5-1,TRBJ2-3,-,-,TGCGCCAGCAGCCACCCAGGTAGCACAGATACGCAGTATTTT,CASSHPGSTDTQYF
TRBV2,TRBJ2-7,-,-,TGTGCCAGCAGTGAGGGGCCGGTGGCTCAGTATCGCGAGCAGTACTTC,CASSEGPVAQYREQYF
TRBV2,TRBJ2-5,TRBD2,-,TGTGCCAGCAGTGCCGGCGGGGGGCAAGAGACCCAGTACTTC,CASSAGGGQETQYF
TRBV10-3,TRBJ2-2,-,-,TGTGCCGGCGGGACCGCAAACACCGGGGAGCTGTTTTTT,CAGGTANTGELFF
TRBV6-5,TRBJ2-7,TRBD1,-,TGTGCCAGCAGAAGGACAGGGGACTCCTACGAGCAGTACTTC,CASRRTGDSYEQYF
TRBV2,TRBJ1-4,-,few,TGTGCCAGCAGTCTCTTACAGGCTAATCTTGAAAAACTGTTTTTT,CASSLLQANLEKLFF
TRBV5-1,TRBJ2-5,TRBD2,-,TGCGCCAGCAGCGAACTAGCCGGGACTAGCGGGGAAGAGACCCAGTACTTC,CASSELAGTSGEETQYF